The text below deals with one T cell receptor (beta chain). This specimen comes from a study of technical replicates of blood from several donors. CDR3 length: 15 residues. Germline CDR1 is SGHTA and CDR2 is FQGNSA. Losses at the gene ends were 5 bases for V and 3 bases for J; bases not matched to a gene: 8. The protocol was immunoSEQ multiplex PCR, while the TCRdb copy is restricted to in-frame clones and leaves out a portion. This sample has tens of thousands of clones, with under 99% found just once. This receptor was identified in a human donor in good health. The sequencing sample was made of T cells isolated from PBMCs. The chain recombines TRBV7-2 with TRBJ2-3; TRBD1 matches at 7 bases. DNA for the CDR3: TGTGCCAGCAGCAGCCGACAGGGCCAGACAGATACGCAGTATTTT. Its translation: CASSSRQGQTDTQYF.